This T cell receptor (beta chain) was sequenced for a study of blood T cell repertoires in COVID-19 (dated by TCRdb to 2020 to 2021). With respect to the entire study: Samples covering the acute and convalescent phases of COVID-19 were provided by collaborators in the United States, Italy and Spain. The prospective study material was composed of cDNA or gDNA derived from T cells, B-cell-depleted T cells, or PBMCs. The dataset comprised deeply sampled blood TCRbeta repertoires from subjects exposed to, actively infected with, or recovered from COVID-19. The repertoires were made available in a free public database intended to serve as a resource for research on the immune response to SARS-CoV-2. Samples were obtained from the ongoing ImmuneRACE study (first 160 participants) and from 1,254 subjects provided by 6 global collaborators. A de-identified subject ID, COVID-19 status, age in years and sex were almost always included in the sample metadata. Where HLA class I and class II types were available, the types were taken from metadata supplied by the sample provider, not from assay-based typing. The paper's findings and limits, for the study overall: How much clinical and demographic metadata was included differed by source and by participant, and the metadata was provided uncurated.

At one collaborating source in Seattle, patients were enrolled during active infection and were followed longitudinally through the course of disease. Whole blood was collected in K2EDTA tubes by collaborating institutions according to the institutions' own protocols. Collaborator samples were shipped for TCRbeta analysis as frozen whole blood, isolated PBMCs, or DNA extracted from either sample type. TCRbeta CDR3 regions were amplified from genomic DNA by means of the immunoSEQ Assay, a bias-controlled multiplex PCR. The original pipeline was this. The number of nucleated cells in each sample was estimated by amplification of reference gene primers within the assay. To quantify the absolute abundance of each unique TCRbeta CDR3 rearrangement, sequence reads were collapsed and filtered. For each sample, productive Simpson clonality was calculated as the square root of Simpson's diversity index across productive rearrangements. TCRdb mirrors the immuneACCESS table, restricted to in-frame sequences. Some clones are absent from its copies; in checked studies, under half trace to an unresolved V gene, and the reason for the others is unknown. The V and J calls and clone size were taken over from that table, and D and trimming were inferred from the DNA. This sample is represented by 250,000 to 400,000 clones; approximately 87% of them were singletons. Together, the top ten hold under 3.5% of the sample.

V sheds 4 bases and J sheds 0 bases, leaving 13 bases between their ends. The CDR3, cysteine through phenylalanine, is 15 amino acids long. Only CDR3 DNA remains: 45 bases, in frame from the first base. CDR1 SGHRS and CDR2 YFSETQ were looked up in the germline V gene. Turning to this clone: The clone's antigen remains unknown. The input lacks base qualities; no much larger clone sits a single base away.

Input material: peripheral blood. The sequence was obtained from a woman aged 25 to 39 with COVID-19, enrolled during active disease. The V and J segments used are TRBV5-1 and TRBJ1-1; the D gene cannot be named for sure. The CDR3 protein: CASSLPGSMNTEAFF. DNA sequence: TGCGCCAGCAGCCTCCCTGGCAGTATGAACACTGAAGCTTTCTTT.